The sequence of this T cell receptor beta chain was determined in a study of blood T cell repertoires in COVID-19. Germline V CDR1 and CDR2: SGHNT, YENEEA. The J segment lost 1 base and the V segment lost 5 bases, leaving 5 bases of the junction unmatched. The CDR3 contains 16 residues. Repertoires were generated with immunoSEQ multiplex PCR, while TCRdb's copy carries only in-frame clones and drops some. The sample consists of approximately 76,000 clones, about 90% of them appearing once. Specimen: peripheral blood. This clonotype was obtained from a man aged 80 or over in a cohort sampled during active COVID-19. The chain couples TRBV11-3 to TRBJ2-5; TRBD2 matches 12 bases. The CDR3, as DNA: TGTGCCAGCAGCACTCGACTAGCGGGAGTCCAAGAGACCCAGTACTTC. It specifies CASSTRLAGVQETQYF.